This TCR beta chain was retrieved from a study of response to subunit inactivated influenza vaccine. Germline CDR1 reads LGHNA; CDR2 reads YSLEER. This CDR3 is 15 amino acids long. V lost 0 bases and J 6 bases, leaving 12 bases between the germline ends. TCRdb re-called the RT-PCR reads through MiXCR, storing one row per CDR3 protein. The sample contains about 700,000 distinct CDR3 sequences, more than 15% of which appear only once. General study points: Authors suggested each seasonal influenza vaccination recruits few new T cells.

Worth noting for this clonotype: Its antigen is still unknown.

This chain joins TRBV4-3 and TRBJ2-1; no clear D gene. The starting material was PBMCs from blood, obtained less than 13 days after vaccination. The receptor's source is a man in his fifties or sixties who received an inactivated influenza vaccine. CDR3 nucleotide sequence: TGCGCCAGCAGCCAAGACCCTCCCGCGCTCAATGAGCAGTTCTTC. This encodes CASSQDPPALNEQFF.